The 29 T cell receptor beta chains presented below share a single source sample, sequenced in a study of blood T cell repertoires in COVID-19. Sequencing was performed with immunoSEQ multiplex PCR; in TCRdb, only in-frame clones are kept and a portion is missing. Of about 34,000 clones in the sample, more than 70% were seen once. Sequenced: peripheral blood. The origin of the receptors is a human donor in a cohort sampled during active COVID-19.

The chain employs TRBV9 and TRBJ2-5; a weak D match, TRBD2 (6 bases). V shed 0 bases and J shed 5 bases, with 11 bases lying between them. Germline CDR1 SGDLS, CDR2 YYNGEE. This CDR3 spans 14 amino acids. CDR3 protein: CASSVDGAGETQYF. The CDR3 DNA is TGTGCCAGCAGCGTAGACGGCGCGGGGGAGACCCAGTACTTC.

V is TRBV4-1 and J is TRBJ1-6; a possible D gene is TRBD1 (5 bases). V was clipped by 3 bases and J by 10 bases, with 19 bases between them. Germline CDR1 reads MGHRA; CDR2 reads YSYEKL. This CDR3 region has 16 residues. The CDR3 protein is CASSQADTSWWSPLHF. CDR3 bases: TGCGCCAGCAGCCAGGCGGACACATCCTGGTGGTCACCCCTCCACTTT.

This clone has only one observation. The chain combines TRBV12-3 or TRBV12-4 with TRBJ1-3; the D is unclear. This CDR3 region has 12 residues. The V gene lost 4 bases and the J gene lost 5 bases, with 6 bases spanning the gap. CDR3 sequence: CASSYSRNTIYF. The CDR3 DNA reads TGTGCCAGCAGTTACAGTCGAAACACCATATATTTT.

The genes are TRBV28 and TRBJ2-7; no clear D. Per the germline V gene, CDR1 is MDHEN and CDR2 is SYDVKM. Trimming stripped 1 base from V and 9 bases from J, with 10 bases between. The CDR3 loop spans 12 amino acids. The CDR3 sequence is CASSLSSSGQYF. CDR3 coding DNA: TGTGCCAGCAGTTTATCATCGTCCGGGCAGTACTTC. The full variable domain, completed using reference TRBV28 and TRBJ2-7, is DVKVTQSSRYLVKRTGEKVFLECVQDMDHENMFWYRQDPGLGLRLIYFSYDVKMKEKGDIPEGYSVSREKKERFSLILESASTNQTSMYLCASSLSSSGQYFGPGTRLTVT.

The chain recombines TRBV19 with TRBJ2-4; D possibly corresponds to TRBD1 (5 bases). CDR1 and CDR2 from the germline V gene are LNHDA and SQIVND (reference sequence). The CDR3 extends over 16 amino acids. V was clipped by 8 bases and J by 1 base, with 18 bases between them. CDR3 loop: CASHEGVMWAKNIQYF. CDR3 nucleotide sequence: TGTGCCAGTCACGAAGGGGTGATGTGGGCCAAAAACATTCAGTACTTC. Looking up the rest from reference TRBV19 and TRBJ2-4 gives the full variable domain: DGGITQSPKYLFRKEGQNVTLSCEQNLNHDAMYWYRQDPGQGLRLIYYSQIVNDFQKGDIAEGYSVSREKKESFPLTVTSAQKNPTAFYLCASHEGVMWAKNIQYFGAGTRLSVL.

The chain recombines TRBV2 with TRBJ2-7; 8 positions match TRBD2. Germline V gene data show CDR1 as SNHLY and CDR2 as FYNNEI. The CDR3 runs 14 residues. V lost 7 bases to trimming and J lost 0 bases; unmatched junction nucleotides: 5. CDR3 DNA sequence: TGTGCCAGCAACCCGGGACTAGTCTCCTACGAGCAGTACTTC. Translated, it gives CASNPGLVSYEQYF.

This clone was picked up a small number of times. The rearrangement links TRBV10-2 to TRBJ2-2; 12 bases align to TRBD1. The CDR3 extends over 17 amino acids. CDR1 is WSHSY and CDR2 is SAAADI in the germline V gene. V gave up 10 bases and J gave up 7 bases; unmatched junction bases: 16. Here the CDR3 reads CATRAGTGGVWGGELFF. The CDR3 DNA reads as TGCGCCACCCGGGCAGGGACAGGGGGCGTTTGGGGCGGGGAGCTGTTTTTT.

This chain uses TRBV28 with TRBJ1-6; tentative D call: TRBD1 (6 bases). Trimming pared 8 bases from V and 9 bases from J, leaving 14 bases between. The CDR3 is 13 residues long. From germline, CDR1 is MDHEN and CDR2 SYDVKM. The CDR3 loop is CASATTGPSPLHF. The CDR3 DNA sequence: TGTGCCAGCGCCACAACAGGGCCTTCACCCCTCCACTTT.

The gene calls are TRBV19 and TRBJ2-2; D not certain. The CDR3 is 15 residues long. Germline values: CDR1 LNHDA, CDR2 SQIVND (reference sequence). V was clipped by 2 bases and J by 9 bases, with 16 bases between them. CDR3 protein: CASSIRRLRFRELFF. The CDR3 coding sequence is TGTGCCAGTAGTATAAGGAGACTCCGATTCCGGGAGCTGTTTTTT.

This clone was seen just once. V usage is TRBV6-5 and J usage is TRBJ2-7; 9 positions match TRBD2. The J segment lost 0 bases and the V segment lost 2 bases, leaving 5 bases of the junction unmatched. The CDR3 consists of 16 residues. Germline V gives CDR1 MNHEY, CDR2 SVGAGI. In DNA form, the CDR3 reads TGTGCCAGCAGTTACCTCGGCGGGGGGGCCTCCTACGAGCAGTACTTC. Protein product: CASSYLGGGASYEQYF.

V gene TRBV28 combines with J gene TRBJ1-6; D is possibly TRBD1 (6 bases). Germline CDR1 MDHEN, CDR2 SYDVKM. The CDR3 consists of 18 residues. Trimming removed 5 bases from V and 4 bases from J, with 21 bases in between. CDR3 loop: CASSPRPRWTAYNSPLHF. In DNA form, the CDR3 reads TGTGCCAGCAGTCCCCGGCCTCGATGGACAGCTTATAATTCACCCCTCCACTTT.

V gene TRBV24-1 combines with J gene TRBJ2-1; 12 nucleotides agree with TRBD2. With V trimmed by 4 bases and J by 7 bases, 13 bases remained unmatched. Germline V gene sequence: CDR1 KGHDR, CDR2 SFDVKD. The CDR3 has 18 amino acids. DNA of the CDR3: TGTGCCACCAGTGACAAAGGACTAGCGGGAAACGTACGGAATGAGCAGTTCTTC. As protein: CATSDKGLAGNVRNEQFF.

The chain joins TRBV27 to TRBJ2-3; 11 nucleotides match TRBD2. The trim removed 8 bases at V and 4 bases at J, leaving 11 bases unmatched. This CDR3 spans 16 amino acids. Germline V lookup: CDR1 MNHEY, CDR2 SMNVEV (reference sequence). The CDR3 spells CASAPNSGGAADTQYF. In DNA, the CDR3 is TGTGCCAGCGCCCCTAATAGCGGGGGGGCCGCAGATACGCAGTATTTT.

V usage is TRBV9 and J usage is TRBJ2-2, with 10 bases that match TRBD2. The CDR3 spans 15 residues. Germline V CDR1 and CDR2: SGDLS, YYNGEE. With V trimmed by 3 bases and J by 4 bases, 3 bases remained unmatched. CDR3 sequence (DNA): TGTGCCAGCAGCGGATCTAGCGGGGGCACCGGGGAGCTGTTTTTT. Protein sequence: CASSGSSGGTGELFF.

This clone has only one observation. This chain connects TRBV5-1 to TRBJ2-3; D is uncertain. The CDR3 loop spans 14 amino acids. V lost 0 bases to trimming and J lost 2 bases, with 7 bases between them. The germline gives CDR1 SGHRS, CDR2 YFSETQ. CDR3 amino acids: CASSLDSDTDTQYF. CDR3 nucleotide sequence: TGCGCCAGCAGCTTGGACAGTGACACAGATACGCAGTATTTT.

This sequence joins TRBV29-1 and TRBJ2-1, with D maybe TRBD1 (6 bases). There are 12 residues in the CDR3. Germline CDR1 and CDR2: SQVTM and ANQGSEA. The germline V and J ends were trimmed by 1 base and 10 bases, with 11 bases remaining between them. The CDR3 DNA is TGCAGCGTTGAAGCAGGGGTGGGCGAGCAGTTCTTC. Amino acids: CSVEAGVGEQFF.

The CDR3 sequence: CASSLNRDEQFF. DNA for the CDR3: TGTGCCAGCAGCCTGAACAGAGATGAGCAGTTCTTC. This chain joins TRBV7-3 and TRBJ2-1; D call uncertain. The CDR3 has 12 amino acids. Trimming pared 5 bases from V and 8 bases from J, leaving 10 bases between. CDR1 and CDR2 (germline): SGHTA, FQGTGA.

V usage is TRBV7-9 and J usage is TRBJ2-3; D call uncertain. Trimming removed 5 bases from V and 2 bases from J, with 8 bases in between. CDR1 and CDR2 (germline): SEHNR, FQNEAQ (reference sequence). The CDR3 is 13 residues long. The CDR3 protein is CASSTTTTDTQYF. Here the CDR3 DNA reads TGTGCCAGCAGCACAACTACCACAGATACGCAGTATTTT.

The V gene is TRBV6-5, the J gene TRBJ2-7, with 11 bases lining up with TRBD1. The ends lost 6 bases at V and 4 bases at J; junction bases unmatched: 8. The germline V gene has CDR1 MNHEY and CDR2 SVGAGI. The CDR3 loop spans 15 amino acids. The CDR3 bases are TGTGCCAGCAGGCCCGGGACAGGGGGGTTATACGAGCAGTACTTC. It codes for CASRPGTGGLYEQYF.

The rearrangement joins TRBV6-1 to TRBJ1-2; D is ambiguous. V was clipped by 0 bases and J by 1 base, with 3 bases between them. CDR3 length: 13 amino acids. Germline-derived CDR1 and CDR2 are MNHNS and SASEGT. The CDR3 loop is CASSEAFNYGYTF. In DNA form, the CDR3 reads TGTGCCAGCAGTGAAGCCTTTAACTATGGCTACACCTTC.

The chain carries TRBV4-1 and TRBJ1-5; D possibly corresponds to TRBD1 (5 bases). Germline CDR1 MGHRA, CDR2 YSYEKL. The CDR3 totals 14 residues. The V end was cut by 4 bases, the J end by 1 base, with 8 bases between. CDR3 coding DNA: TGCGCCAGCAGCCTGGGGCTCAGCAATCAGCCCCAGCATTTT. It translates to CASSLGLSNQPQHF.

The rearrangement uses TRBV6-2 or TRBV6-3 and TRBJ2-7; maybe TRBD2 (6 bases). This CDR3 region has 16 residues. CDR1 and CDR2 (germline): MNHEY, SVGEGT. The V and J ends lost 4 bases and 0 bases respectively, with 16 bases between them. The CDR3 nucleotides are TGTGCCAGCAGTTCCCGCGGGACCCCGGGCTCCTACGAGCAGTACTTC. Encoded protein: CASSSRGTPGSYEQYF.

The chain employs TRBV10-3 and TRBJ2-1, with 7 bases fitting TRBD2. This CDR3 is built from 15 residues. The J segment lost 0 bases and the V segment lost 5 bases, leaving 4 bases of the junction unmatched. Germline values: CDR1 ENHRY, CDR2 SYGVKD. In DNA form, the CDR3 reads TGTGCCATCAGTAACCGGGACTACTCCTACAATGAGCAGTTCTTC. Protein: CAISNRDYSYNEQFF.

For this clone: Other DNA variants within this sample encode the same CDR3. The J gene is TRBJ1-5, the V gene TRBV5-5; 7 nucleotides match TRBD1. Germline CDR1 SGHKS, CDR2 YYEKEE (reference sequence). CDR3 length equals 14 residues. Germline trimming cut 2 bases from V and 2 bases from J; bases unmatched to any gene: 1. CDR3 nucleotides: TGTGCCAGCAGCTTAGGGGGCGGCAATCAGCCCCAGCATTTT. This translates into CASSLGGGNQPQHF.

V gene TRBV28 combines with J gene TRBJ2-5; 10 nucleotides align to TRBD2. V was clipped by 5 bases and J by 5 bases; unmatched bases: 8. The CDR3 covers 15 residues. Germline CDR1 MDHEN, CDR2 SYDVKM. The CDR3 is CASSLTGTSVETQYF. CDR3 in DNA: TGTGCCAGCAGTCTCACCGGGACTAGCGTGGAGACCCAGTACTTC.

J is TRBJ1-5 and V is TRBV19, with TRBD1 matching over 8 bases. The V gene end was trimmed by 6 bases and the J gene end by 3 bases; junction bases not matched to a gene: 4. CDR1 and CDR2 from the germline V gene are LNHDA and SQIVND (reference sequence). The CDR3 spans 14 residues. This chain's CDR3 is CASRTGVYNQPQHF. The DNA of the CDR3 is TGTGCCAGTAGGACAGGGGTATACAATCAGCCCCAGCATTTT.

This clone showed up just a few times. This chain connects TRBV7-9 to TRBJ1-5; 7 bases map to TRBD1. The CDR3 has 12 residues. The V gene's germline CDR1 is SEHNR and CDR2 FQNEAQ (reference sequence). The ends lost 7 bases at V and 6 bases at J; junction bases unmatched: 3. CDR3: CASNTGVQPQHF. For the CDR3, the DNA is TGTGCCAGCAACACAGGGGTTCAGCCCCAGCATTTT.

This clone was found a few times. The chain recombines TRBV6-2 or TRBV6-3 with TRBJ1-1; 7 positions agree with TRBD1. CDR1 is MNHEY, CDR2 SVGEGT, per germline. This CDR3 is built from 16 residues. The J segment lost 5 bases and the V segment lost 2 bases, leaving 11 bases of the junction unmatched. CDR3 in amino acids: CASSYPSHRGGTEAFF. CDR3 bases: TGTGCCAGCAGTTACCCCTCCCACAGGGGTGGGACTGAAGCTTTCTTT.

The chain is built from TRBV21-1 and TRBJ1-5. TRBV21-1 is listed as a pseudogene. The CDR3 is 19 residues long. For the CDR3, the DNA is TGTGCCAGCAGCCAAAAGGGGGGGTGGGGGAAATATAGCAATCAGCCCCAGCATTTT. It specifies CASSQKGGWGKYSNQPQHF.